The T cell receptor (beta chain) described here comes from a study of T cells in Graves' hyperthyroidism and ophthalmopathy (dated by TCRdb to about 2019). Broadly, across the study: Peripheral blood samples were taken at the time of initial diagnosis, prior to any treatment. A discovery cohort of about a hundred patients, fewer than 50 with Graves' ophthalmopathy and fewer than 65 with stable Graves' hyperthyroidism, was used to find distinguishing TCR V-J signatures. An independent validation cohort of about 19 hyperthyroidism patients and approximately 15 patients who later progressed to ophthalmopathy tested prospective prediction of ophthalmopathy. The 100 or so discovery patients were randomly split 7:3 into training and test sets. The study also compared thyroid tissue and blood T-cell repertoires from more than five Graves' hyperthyroidism patients. After blood sampling, hyperthyroidism patients were treated with methimazole at a starting dose of 30 mg daily, and ophthalmopathy patients were treated with high-dose intravenous methylprednisolone. The paper reports TCR Vbeta CDR3 sequencing of some 140 peripheral blood samples: around 41 ophthalmopathy, fewer than 85 hyperthyroidism and around 17 progressor patients.

In the ophthalmopathy patients, disease was moderately to severely active, with a Clinical Activity Score of 3 or more, a NOSPECS grade of 4 or more, and a duration of less than 3 months. Exclusion was applied to patients with uncontrolled infections, other autoimmune diseases, pregnancy or lactation. Diagnoses were established on the basis of clinical symptoms, serum thyroxine and TRAb, thyroid ultrasound, and orbital computed tomography. PBMCs were isolated from 7.5 to 10 ml of fresh peripheral blood by Ficoll-Paque density gradient centrifugation. Total RNA was extracted with Trizol reagent, and quality was checked on an Agilent 2100 Bioanalyzer. Germline trimming amounts to 7 bases on V and 1 base on J, with 3 as the count of junction bases outside the gene matches. CDR3 length: 13 amino acids, cysteine to phenylalanine. The entry retains the CDR3 DNA only, 39 bases that are in frame from base 1. CDR1 is given as KGHSH and CDR2 as LQKENI, both from the germline V gene.

The TCR beta CDR3 regions were amplified from RNA transcripts. For the first round of RT-PCR on the TCR CDR3, the HTBI primer set was used together with the Qiagen OneStep RT-PCR kit. Libraries were constructed in a second round of multiplex PCR, after which size selection and purification were performed. Paired-end sequencing of the libraries was performed with 100 bp reads on an Illumina HiSeq2000. In the authors' own workflow: Raw data were processed with SOAPnuke, discarding reads with adapters, uncalled bases, mean Phred below 15, or no exact constant-primer or identifier match. High-quality paired reads were merged with COPE v1.2.5, and unique nucleotide sequences were defined as clonotypes. Clonotypes were aligned to IMGT TRBV, TRBD and TRBJ reference segments using MiTCR v1.1. Analysis was restricted to V-J combinations with a frequency above 0.0001, which covered over 98% of repertoires. A TCS score was defined as the ratio between F50 (clonal expansion) and ExV (chaos), using BLOSUM62-based TCRdist between CDR3 peptides within each V-J. Welch's t-statistics and random forest reduced roughly 500 V-J features to some 14, which were used in a naive Bayes classifier (R e1071). TCRdb redid the processing of the public reads, applying fastp at Q25 and MiXCR, and retained in-frame beta chains. Entries are consolidated by CDR3 protein sequence, retaining the most common genes and DNA. These V and J calls derive from TCRdb rather than the authors' analysis. The sample table shows about 380,000 distinct CDR3 sequences, and 18% are seen once. The ten most abundant clones make up about 38% of the sample.

This clonotype was detected ten times or more. It lacks a known antigen. Per-base qualities were not stored, and no clone one base away is much larger. The investigation overall reported the following: Sample size was not statistically predetermined, and investigators were not blinded to group allocation. In validation, progression to ophthalmopathy was predicted by the model with almost 71% sensitivity and roughly 76% specificity, a median of about 6.8 months before onset. Most expanded thyroid clonotypes (frequency above 0.001) were also found in blood, which suggests that blood repertoires may mirror thyroid immune responses. Ophthalmopathy was separated from stable hyperthyroidism by a 13 V-J signature model, with about 86% sensitivity and around 81% specificity obtained in cross-validation and 80%/75% obtained in testing.

The V and J genes are TRBV18 and TRBJ2-5; 7 of the junction bases match TRBD1. The sequenced sample was blood. The origin of this receptor is a man younger than 35 with Graves' ophthalmopathy. The CDR3 has the sequence CASLRGRQETQYF. The base sequence is TGTGCCAGCTTGAGGGGGCGCCAAGAGACCCAGTACTTC.